Listed below are T cell receptor beta chains from one sample, sequenced in a study of T cell repertoires in cytomegalovirus infection. These receptors' targets are unknown. TCRdb analysed the reads with MiXCR anew, one entry per CDR3 protein. This table holds about 700,000 distinct CDR3 sequences, 30% to 35% found once. Here the sequenced sample was cultured PBMCs, taken from culture after CMV antigen stimulation. These receptors originate from a human donor in good health (CMV status not recorded). Some clones in this sample may be carry-over from other donors' samples. Each CDR3 is given with its conserved first and last residue. The D gene is left open where the match is weak. Only part of the rows carry a size: once, few, many, or a class if the clone is expanded.

j_call: TRBJ1-1
v_call: TRBV20-1
d_call: .
clone_size: .
cdr3_nt: TGCAGTGCTAGGGATTCCCTCTCCTCTGAAGCTTTCTTT
cdr3_aa: CSARDSLSSEAFF

j_call: TRBJ1-1
v_call: TRBV5-4
d_call: .
clone_size: .
cdr3_nt: TGTGCCAGCAGCGCACATCCCAATAAACAGGGAATGAACACTGAAGCTTTCTTT
cdr3_aa: CASSAHPNKQGMNTEAFF

j_call: TRBJ2-7
v_call: TRBV7-2
d_call: .
clone_size: few
cdr3_nt: TGTGCCAGCAGCTTCTCCCCAGGCTTCGAGCAGTACTTC
cdr3_aa: CASSFSPGFEQYF

j_call: TRBJ2-1
v_call: TRBV7-9
d_call: .
clone_size: .
cdr3_nt: TGTGCCAGCAGCTTACAGGAGGTGGATTACAATGAGCAGTTCTTC
cdr3_aa: CASSLQEVDYNEQFF

j_call: TRBJ2-1
v_call: TRBV20-1
d_call: .
clone_size: .
cdr3_nt: TGCAGTGCTAGAGCGGGGGCATACAATGAGCAGTTCTTC
cdr3_aa: CSARAGAYNEQFF

j_call: TRBJ2-3
v_call: TRBV5-1
d_call: .
clone_size: .
cdr3_nt: TGCGCCAGCAGCTTGGGCAGGGTCACAGATACGCAGTATTTT
cdr3_aa: CASSLGRVTDTQYF

j_call: TRBJ2-7
v_call: TRBV19
d_call: .
clone_size: .
cdr3_nt: TGTGCCAGTAGTACCGGAGCGGCCGGGTCGACCTACGAGCAGTACTTC
cdr3_aa: CASSTGAAGSTYEQYF

j_call: TRBJ2-3
v_call: TRBV5-1
d_call: .
clone_size: .
cdr3_nt: TGCGCCAGCAGTGAGGGGTCGGCAGATACGCAGTATTTT
cdr3_aa: CASSEGSADTQYF

j_call: TRBJ2-1
v_call: TRBV18
d_call: TRBD2
clone_size: .
cdr3_nt: TGTGCCAGCTCACCAGTACTAGCGGGAGTTAATGAGCAGTTCTTC
cdr3_aa: CASSPVLAGVNEQFF

j_call: TRBJ1-3
v_call: TRBV7-2
d_call: .
clone_size: few
cdr3_nt: TGTGCCAGCAGCTCCCGGAGCGGTTCTGGAAACACCATATATTTT
cdr3_aa: CASSSRSGSGNTIYF

j_call: TRBJ2-3
v_call: TRBV12-3/TRBV12-4
d_call: TRBD2
clone_size: few
cdr3_nt: TGTGCCAGCAGCCAAGCGGGAGGTACAGATACGCAGTATTTT
cdr3_aa: CASSQAGGTDTQYF

j_call: TRBJ2-3
v_call: TRBV6-1
d_call: .
clone_size: few
cdr3_nt: TGTGCCAGCAACCTAGGGGATACGCAGTATTTT
cdr3_aa: CASNLGDTQYF

j_call: TRBJ1-1
v_call: TRBV19
d_call: .
clone_size: .
cdr3_nt: TGTGCCAGTAGTATTAGCAGTCTTTTGAACACTGAAGCTTTCTTT
cdr3_aa: CASSISSLLNTEAFF

j_call: TRBJ2-4
v_call: TRBV2
d_call: .
clone_size: .
cdr3_nt: TGTGCCAGCCGTCCAGATTTAGTTCTCATTCAGTACTTC
cdr3_aa: CASRPDLVLIQYF

j_call: TRBJ1-5
v_call: TRBV7-6
d_call: .
clone_size: many
cdr3_nt: TGTGCCAGCAGCCGGGAGGCCGGGAGCAATCAGCCCCAGCATTTT
cdr3_aa: CASSREAGSNQPQHF

j_call: TRBJ2-7
v_call: TRBV6-1
d_call: TRBD1
clone_size: few
cdr3_nt: TGTGCCATCCGACCCGGGACAGGCTACGAGCAGTACTTC
cdr3_aa: CAIRPGTGYEQYF

j_call: TRBJ1-6
v_call: TRBV6-5
d_call: .
clone_size: few
cdr3_nt: TGTGCCAGCAGTTACCCGAAACGGGATTCACCCCTCCACTTT
cdr3_aa: CASSYPKRDSPLHF

j_call: TRBJ1-1
v_call: TRBV7-2
d_call: .
clone_size: many
cdr3_nt: TGTGCCAGCAGCTTAGCGGTAGGATCCCCTGAAGCTTTCTTT
cdr3_aa: CASSLAVGSPEAFF

j_call: TRBJ1-5
v_call: TRBV7-2
d_call: .
clone_size: many
cdr3_nt: TGTGCCAGCAGCTTAAGTGGAGGGCAGCCCCAGCATTTT
cdr3_aa: CASSLSGGQPQHF

j_call: TRBJ2-5
v_call: TRBV19
d_call: TRBD2
clone_size: .
cdr3_nt: TGTGCCAGTAGTATCGGGACTAGCGGGAAACCAAGGGAGACCCAGTACTTC
cdr3_aa: CASSIGTSGKPRETQYF

j_call: TRBJ1-1
v_call: TRBV9
d_call: TRBD1
clone_size: .
cdr3_nt: TGTGCCAGCAGCGTAGTAAAGGGACAGGACACTGAAGCTTTCTTT
cdr3_aa: CASSVVKGQDTEAFF

j_call: TRBJ1-1
v_call: TRBV7-2
d_call: .
clone_size: many
cdr3_nt: TGTGCCAGCAGCTTACCGACGCCTTACACTGAAGCTTTCTTT
cdr3_aa: CASSLPTPYTEAFF

j_call: TRBJ1-6
v_call: TRBV7-6
d_call: .
clone_size: .
cdr3_nt: TGTGCCAGCAGCTTCGGACCGCATCCGAATAATTCACCCCTCCACTTT
cdr3_aa: CASSFGPHPNNSPLHF

j_call: TRBJ2-5
v_call: TRBV5-1
d_call: .
clone_size: few
cdr3_nt: TGCGCCAGCAGCTTCGGGGAAGAGACCCAGTACTTC
cdr3_aa: CASSFGEETQYF

j_call: TRBJ2-1
v_call: TRBV7-9
d_call: .
clone_size: .
cdr3_nt: TGTGCCAGCAGCTTAGCGAGGCGGGAGCAGTTCTTC
cdr3_aa: CASSLARREQFF

j_call: TRBJ2-7
v_call: TRBV6-6
d_call: TRBD1
clone_size: once
cdr3_nt: TGTGCCAGCAGTAATGGACAGGGGAGGGAACTCTACGAGCAGTACTTC
cdr3_aa: CASSNGQGRELYEQYF

j_call: TRBJ2-7
v_call: TRBV29-1
d_call: TRBD1
clone_size: .
cdr3_nt: TGCAGCGTGGGGACAGGGTTGAACGAGCAGTACTTC
cdr3_aa: CSVGTGLNEQYF

j_call: TRBJ2-1
v_call: TRBV7-8
d_call: .
clone_size: .
cdr3_nt: TGTGCCAGCAGCTTAGAGGCGGGCCCGCCGGCCGATGAGCAGTTCTTC
cdr3_aa: CASSLEAGPPADEQFF

j_call: TRBJ1-1
v_call: TRBV25-1
d_call: .
clone_size: .
cdr3_nt: TGTGCCAGCAGTGAGGTTGGCAAACTAGGGGCTGAAGCTTTCTTT
cdr3_aa: CASSEVGKLGAEAFF

j_call: TRBJ2-5
v_call: TRBV7-2
d_call: TRBD1
clone_size: few
cdr3_nt: TGTGCCAGCAGCTTCGCAGGGGGTCACGAGACCCAGTACTTC
cdr3_aa: CASSFAGGHETQYF

j_call: TRBJ1-4
v_call: TRBV18
d_call: .
clone_size: few
cdr3_nt: TGTGCCAGCTCACCGAGTGGGAATCATAATGAAAAACTGTTTTTT
cdr3_aa: CASSPSGNHNEKLFF

j_call: TRBJ2-1
v_call: TRBV27
d_call: TRBD2
clone_size: .
cdr3_nt: TGTGCCAGCAGTTTAAGTCTAGCGGGATGGAATGAGCAGTTCTTC
cdr3_aa: CASSLSLAGWNEQFF

j_call: TRBJ1-2
v_call: TRBV5-1
d_call: .
clone_size: .
cdr3_nt: TGCGCCAGCAGCTCCCTTAGCGGGGAAGCTAACTATGGCTACACCTTC
cdr3_aa: CASSSLSGEANYGYTF

j_call: TRBJ2-5
v_call: TRBV12-3/TRBV12-4
d_call: TRBD1
clone_size: few
cdr3_nt: TGTGCCAGCAGTGACGACAGGGTAGACAGGTACTTC
cdr3_aa: CASSDDRVDRYF

j_call: TRBJ1-1
v_call: TRBV5-4
d_call: TRBD1
clone_size: .
cdr3_nt: TGTGCCAGCAGCAGGGACAGGGTAATGAACACTGAAGCTTTCTTT
cdr3_aa: CASSRDRVMNTEAFF

j_call: TRBJ2-2
v_call: TRBV20-1
d_call: TRBD1
clone_size: .
cdr3_nt: TGCAGTGCTTCAGGGGGTGCGAACACCGGGGAGCTGTTTTTT
cdr3_aa: CSASGGANTGELFF